Detailed here is one T cell receptor beta chain. Per the original data handling: Amplification of reference gene primers was used by the study to estimate nucleated cell counts. TCRdb's table, derived via immunoSEQ multiplex PCR, lists solely in-frame clones and lacks some. The V and J calls and the clone size are those of that table, but D and trimming were determined from the DNA. This sample has about 180,000 clones, with 87% found just once. These data originate in a study of blood T cell repertoires in COVID-19. As for the study in general: The study drew acute and convalescent COVID-19 samples from the United States, Italy and Spain. PBMCs, B-cell-depleted T cells, or T cells provided the cDNA or gDNA that made up the material.

The ends were cut back, 2 bases at V and 7 bases at J, with 17 bases in the middle. In germline, CDR1 is LGHNA, CDR2 YSLEER. The CDR3 is made up of 16 amino acids. Sample: peripheral blood. V gene TRBV4-3 combines with J gene TRBJ2-2, with D possibly TRBD1 on 5 matching bases. This TCR was sampled from a woman between 65 and 79 years old with COVID-19, enrolled during active disease. The CDR3 sequence is CASSQSAGSVGGELFF. Here the CDR3 DNA reads TGCGCCAGCAGCCAAAGTGCAGGGTCGGTTGGCGGGGAGCTGTTTTTT.